These T cell receptor beta chains were read from a single sample in a study of blood T cell repertoires in COVID-19. Produced via immunoSEQ multiplex PCR; TCRdb's table is partial and in-frame only. The table has hundreds of thousands of clones, 85% to 90% seen once. The sequenced sample consisted of PBMCs or T cells enriched from blood (not recorded which). The receptors here all came from a man aged 25 to 45 who had recovered from COVID-19. The CDR3 runs from the conserved cysteine through the conserved F or W. A D gene is named only where the DNA matches it firmly. Expanded clones get a size class; other rows say once, few or many, or leave the size out.

cdr3_length: 14
v_call: TRBV27
j_call: TRBJ2-5
d_call: -
clone_size: -
cdr3_nt: TGTGCCAGCCGGGAGACCGCGTCCCAAGAGACCCAGTACTTC
cdr3_aa: CASRETASQETQYF

cdr3_length: 13
v_call: TRBV7-2
j_call: TRBJ2-2
d_call: -
clone_size: once
cdr3_nt: TGTGCCAGCAGCTTCTCGGCGGCGGGGGAGCTGTTTTTT
cdr3_aa: CASSFSAAGELFF

cdr3_length: 13
v_call: TRBV2
j_call: TRBJ1-1
d_call: -
clone_size: -
cdr3_nt: TGTGCCAGCAGTGATCTTCAGGGCGCTGAAGCTTTCTTT
cdr3_aa: CASSDLQGAEAFF

cdr3_length: 15
v_call: TRBV9
j_call: TRBJ2-2
d_call: -
clone_size: -
cdr3_nt: TGTGCCAGCAGCGTACAGGGTTTTAACACCGGGGAGCTGTTTTTT
cdr3_aa: CASSVQGFNTGELFF

cdr3_length: 12
v_call: TRBV24-1
j_call: TRBJ2-3
d_call: -
clone_size: -
cdr3_nt: TGTGCCACCAGTGATTTAGAGGATACGCAGTATTTT
cdr3_aa: CATSDLEDTQYF

cdr3_length: 13
v_call: TRBV7-2
j_call: TRBJ2-7
d_call: TRBD2
clone_size: -
cdr3_nt: TGTGCCAGCAGTGGACTAGCGGGATACGAGCAGTACTTC
cdr3_aa: CASSGLAGYEQYF

cdr3_length: 15
v_call: TRBV5-1
j_call: TRBJ1-3
d_call: TRBD1
clone_size: -
cdr3_nt: TGCGCCAGCAGCGAGCGGACAGGGAGTAGAAACACCATATATTTT
cdr3_aa: CASSERTGSRNTIYF

cdr3_length: 16
v_call: TRBV27
j_call: TRBJ1-2
d_call: -
clone_size: -
cdr3_nt: TGTGCCAGCAGCCCCTCAGGGCCTGGGGGCGGGTTTGGCTACACCTTC
cdr3_aa: CASSPSGPGGGFGYTF

cdr3_length: 15
v_call: TRBV2
j_call: TRBJ1-1
d_call: -
clone_size: -
cdr3_nt: TGTGCCAGCAGATATCCCGGGACTTATAGCACTGAAGCTTTCTTT
cdr3_aa: CASRYPGTYSTEAFF

cdr3_length: 15
v_call: TRBV24-1
j_call: TRBJ1-5
d_call: -
clone_size: once
cdr3_nt: TGTGCCACCAGATCCCCGGTGGAGAGCAATCAGCCCCAGCATTTT
cdr3_aa: CATRSPVESNQPQHF

cdr3_length: 13
v_call: TRBV12-3/TRBV12-4
j_call: TRBJ2-1
d_call: TRBD2
clone_size: -
cdr3_nt: TGTGCCAGCAGCTTCGGACTAGCGGCTGAGCAGTTCTTC
cdr3_aa: CASSFGLAAEQFF

cdr3_length: 18
v_call: TRBV3-1/TRBV3-2
j_call: TRBJ2-3
d_call: TRBD2
clone_size: once
cdr3_nt: TGTGCCAGCAGCCACCCTCCGGGGGGTAGCGGAAGCACAGATACGCAGTATTTT
cdr3_aa: CASSHPPGGSGSTDTQYF

cdr3_length: 14
v_call: TRBV9
j_call: TRBJ2-7
d_call: -
clone_size: -
cdr3_nt: TGTGCCAGCAGCGTAGGAGGGGGGGCCTACGAGCAGTACTTC
cdr3_aa: CASSVGGGAYEQYF

cdr3_length: 16
v_call: TRBV21-1
j_call: TRBJ2-1
d_call: -
clone_size: -
cdr3_nt: TGTGCCAGCAGCAAAGGGGGGGAGAAGGGGTACAATGAGCAGTTCTTC
cdr3_aa: CASSKGGEKGYNEQFF

cdr3_length: 15
v_call: TRBV6-5
j_call: TRBJ2-2
d_call: -
clone_size: -
cdr3_nt: TGTGCCAGCAGCCCCAGGGGCGGGCTTGCCGGGGAGCTGTTTTTT
cdr3_aa: CASSPRGGLAGELFF

cdr3_length: 15
v_call: TRBV7-2
j_call: TRBJ1-1
d_call: TRBD1
clone_size: -
cdr3_nt: TGTGCCAGCAGCTTAGGCGGCAGGGGGCGGACTGAAGCTTTCTTT
cdr3_aa: CASSLGGRGRTEAFF

cdr3_length: 14
v_call: TRBV11-2
j_call: TRBJ1-1
d_call: -
clone_size: once
cdr3_nt: TGTGCCAGCACCGGACAGTACATGAACACTGAAGCTTTCTTT
cdr3_aa: CASTGQYMNTEAFF

cdr3_length: 14
v_call: TRBV28
j_call: TRBJ1-5
d_call: -
clone_size: -
cdr3_nt: TGTGCCAGCAGTATTACCCAAATCGGGCAGCCCCAGCATTTT
cdr3_aa: CASSITQIGQPQHF

cdr3_length: 17
v_call: TRBV3-1/TRBV3-2
j_call: TRBJ1-2
d_call: -
clone_size: -
cdr3_nt: TGTGCCAGCAGCCAAGATGGGGAGCCTAAAGAGCGCTATGGCTACACCTTC
cdr3_aa: CASSQDGEPKERYGYTF

cdr3_length: 15
v_call: TRBV15
j_call: TRBJ2-4
d_call: -
clone_size: once
cdr3_nt: TGTGCCACCAGCAGTCTGGAGATGGGCAAAAACATTCAGTACTTC
cdr3_aa: CATSSLEMGKNIQYF

cdr3_length: 14
v_call: TRBV18
j_call: TRBJ1-2
d_call: -
clone_size: -
cdr3_nt: TGTGCCAGCTCACTGGAAGACCAGGGAGGCGGCTACACCTTC
cdr3_aa: CASSLEDQGGGYTF

cdr3_length: 14
v_call: TRBV5-4
j_call: TRBJ1-2
d_call: TRBD1
clone_size: -
cdr3_nt: TGTGCCAGCAGAAACGACAGGGGGTGGGGTGGCTACACCTTC
cdr3_aa: CASRNDRGWGGYTF

cdr3_length: 13
v_call: TRBV19
j_call: TRBJ1-5
d_call: -
clone_size: -
cdr3_nt: TGTGCCAGTAGTAGGAGCGGCAATCAGCCCCAGCATTTT
cdr3_aa: CASSRSGNQPQHF

cdr3_length: 17
v_call: TRBV28
j_call: TRBJ2-5
d_call: TRBD1
clone_size: -
cdr3_nt: TGTGCCAGCAGTCCAGCTGGGACAGGGGGCTTAGAAGAGACCCAGTACTTC
cdr3_aa: CASSPAGTGGLEETQYF

cdr3_length: 13
v_call: TRBV10-1
j_call: TRBJ1-1
d_call: -
clone_size: -
cdr3_nt: TGCGCCAGCATGCGACAGATTAACACTGAAGCTTTCTTT
cdr3_aa: CASMRQINTEAFF

cdr3_length: 15
v_call: TRBV28
j_call: TRBJ1-1
d_call: TRBD1
clone_size: -
cdr3_nt: TGTGCCAGCAGCTTCGACAGGGACGCGGTCACTGAAGCTTTCTTT
cdr3_aa: CASSFDRDAVTEAFF

cdr3_length: 15
v_call: TRBV2
j_call: TRBJ2-1
d_call: TRBD2
clone_size: -
cdr3_nt: TGTGCCAGCAGTGTTAGCGGGGGAGATTGGAATGAGCAGTTCTTC
cdr3_aa: CASSVSGGDWNEQFF

cdr3_length: 15
v_call: TRBV13
j_call: TRBJ2-1
d_call: -
clone_size: -
cdr3_nt: TGTGCCAGCAGCTTTGGGACTCTTTCCTACAATGAGCAGTTCTTC
cdr3_aa: CASSFGTLSYNEQFF

cdr3_length: 13
v_call: TRBV24-1
j_call: TRBJ1-1
d_call: -
clone_size: -
cdr3_nt: TGTGCCACCAGGGGTTCTGGGGGCCCTGAAGCTTTCTTT
cdr3_aa: CATRGSGGPEAFF

cdr3_length: 16
v_call: TRBV30
j_call: TRBJ1-1
d_call: -
clone_size: -
cdr3_nt: TGTGCCTGGAGTGTACGAGGTTACGGGAGGAACACTGAAGCTTTCTTT
cdr3_aa: CAWSVRGYGRNTEAFF

cdr3_length: 18
v_call: TRBV7-9
j_call: TRBJ2-2
d_call: TRBD2
clone_size: -
cdr3_nt: TGTGCCAGCAGCCCTGGACTAGCGGGAGCCTTGAACACCGGGGAGCTGTTTTTT
cdr3_aa: CASSPGLAGALNTGELFF

cdr3_length: 15
v_call: TRBV6-1
j_call: TRBJ1-2
d_call: -
clone_size: -
cdr3_nt: TGTGCCAGCAGTGAAGTATTACTAAGGGGAGGAGGCTACACCTTC
cdr3_aa: CASSEVLLRGGGYTF

cdr3_length: 12
v_call: TRBV7-9
j_call: TRBJ2-7
d_call: -
clone_size: -
cdr3_nt: TGTGCCAGCAGCTTGCGGGATGACGAGCAGTACTTC
cdr3_aa: CASSLRDDEQYF

cdr3_length: 14
v_call: TRBV5-1
j_call: TRBJ2-7
d_call: -
clone_size: -
cdr3_nt: TGCGCCAGCAGCTTGGCAGGGGTAGTATACGAGCAGTACTTC
cdr3_aa: CASSLAGVVYEQYF

cdr3_length: 15
v_call: TRBV4-1
j_call: TRBJ1-2
d_call: -
clone_size: -
cdr3_nt: TGCGCCAGCAGCCAAGGGGACTTAGAGAACTATGGCTACACCTTC
cdr3_aa: CASSQGDLENYGYTF

cdr3_length: 12
v_call: TRBV24-1
j_call: TRBJ1-5
d_call: -
clone_size: -
cdr3_nt: TGTGCCACCGGGAGGGGAGATCAGCCCCAGCATTTT
cdr3_aa: CATGRGDQPQHF

cdr3_length: 15
v_call: TRBV3-1/TRBV3-2
j_call: TRBJ2-2
d_call: -
clone_size: -
cdr3_nt: TGTGCCAGCAGCCACTCCCCCCGGGGGACCGGGGAGCTGTTTTTT
cdr3_aa: CASSHSPRGTGELFF

cdr3_length: 16
v_call: TRBV28
j_call: TRBJ1-4
d_call: TRBD1
clone_size: -
cdr3_nt: TGTGCCAGCAGTTATCAGGGGGGAGGAACTAATGAAAAACTGTTTTTT
cdr3_aa: CASSYQGGGTNEKLFF

cdr3_length: 15
v_call: TRBV11-2
j_call: TRBJ1-1
d_call: -
clone_size: few
cdr3_nt: TGTGCCAGCAGCTTAGTCGGGGGTTTCGTCACTGAAGCTTTCTTT
cdr3_aa: CASSLVGGFVTEAFF

cdr3_length: 19
v_call: TRBV4-2
j_call: TRBJ1-4
d_call: -
clone_size: -
cdr3_nt: TGTGCCAGCAGCCAAGACGACGGGGGGCTGGTGTCTACTAATGAAAAACTGTTTTTT
cdr3_aa: CASSQDDGGLVSTNEKLFF

cdr3_length: 15
v_call: TRBV5-6
j_call: TRBJ2-1
d_call: TRBD2
clone_size: -
cdr3_nt: TGTGCCAGCAGCTTGGTTGGCGGGAGTGCGAATGAGCAGTTCTTC
cdr3_aa: CASSLVGGSANEQFF

cdr3_length: 14
v_call: TRBV9
j_call: TRBJ2-2
d_call: -
clone_size: -
cdr3_nt: TGTGCCAGCAGCTCTCGACGCGGGATGGGGGAGCTGTTTTTT
cdr3_aa: CASSSRRGMGELFF

cdr3_length: 13
v_call: TRBV29-1
j_call: TRBJ2-1
d_call: TRBD2
clone_size: -
cdr3_nt: TGCAGCGTTGTGCAGGTCCGGGGGGATGAGCAGTTCTTC
cdr3_aa: CSVVQVRGDEQFF

cdr3_length: 15
v_call: TRBV7-9
j_call: TRBJ1-6
d_call: TRBD1
clone_size: -
cdr3_nt: TGTGCCAGCAGCTTAGGGGACAGTAGTAATTCACCCCTCCACTTT
cdr3_aa: CASSLGDSSNSPLHF

cdr3_length: 13
v_call: TRBV19
j_call: TRBJ1-1
d_call: -
clone_size: -
cdr3_nt: TGTGCCAGTAGGGGCCGGGGGTTCACTGAAGCTTTCTTT
cdr3_aa: CASRGRGFTEAFF

cdr3_length: 11
v_call: TRBV29-1
j_call: TRBJ1-1
d_call: -
clone_size: -
cdr3_nt: TGCAGCGGCGGAGAAGACACTGAAGCTTTCTTT
cdr3_aa: CSGGEDTEAFF

cdr3_length: 15
v_call: TRBV5-1
j_call: TRBJ1-6
d_call: TRBD1
clone_size: -
cdr3_nt: TGCGCCAGCAGCGTTACGGGACAGGGTAATTCACCCCTCCACTTT
cdr3_aa: CASSVTGQGNSPLHF

cdr3_length: 14
v_call: TRBV3-1/TRBV3-2
j_call: TRBJ1-4
d_call: TRBD1
clone_size: -
cdr3_nt: TGTGCCAGCAGCCAATCAGGGGGGCATGAAAAACTGTTTTTT
cdr3_aa: CASSQSGGHEKLFF

cdr3_length: 14
v_call: TRBV24-1
j_call: TRBJ2-7
d_call: TRBD1
clone_size: -
cdr3_nt: TGTGCCACTAAAACCGGGACAGGGGCGTTGGAGCAGTACTTC
cdr3_aa: CATKTGTGALEQYF

cdr3_length: 14
v_call: TRBV3-1/TRBV3-2
j_call: TRBJ1-2
d_call: -
clone_size: -
cdr3_nt: TGTGCCAGCAGCCAAGCTACAGGGACTATGGGCTACACCTTC
cdr3_aa: CASSQATGTMGYTF

cdr3_length: 17
v_call: TRBV19
j_call: TRBJ2-2
d_call: TRBD2
clone_size: -
cdr3_nt: TGTGCCAGTAGTCCACACTGGACTAGAGAGGACACCGGGGAGCTGTTTTTT
cdr3_aa: CASSPHWTREDTGELFF

cdr3_length: 16
v_call: TRBV5-1
j_call: TRBJ2-5
d_call: TRBD2
clone_size: -
cdr3_nt: TGCGCCAGCAGCTTGGCGACTAGCGGGAGTGCGGAGACCCAGTACTTC
cdr3_aa: CASSLATSGSAETQYF

cdr3_length: 18
v_call: TRBV18
j_call: TRBJ1-1
d_call: TRBD1
clone_size: -
cdr3_nt: TGTGCCAGCCGGACAGGGGGCGAAGATAATCAAGTCGACACTGAAGCTTTCTTT
cdr3_aa: CASRTGGEDNQVDTEAFF